These 18 T cell receptor beta chains originate from one sample sequenced in a study of T cell clonality in common variable immunodeficiency (dated by TCRdb to 2015 to 2017). Libraries were made using the immunoSEQ multiplex PCR assay. What TCRdb holds here is the immuneACCESS table cut down to in-frame rearrangements. Part of the clones is not present; checked against another copy, under half of the missing clones reflect an unresolved V gene, and the others are unexplained. The data for this sample show some 28,000 clones, each detected more than once. Of the sample, around an eighth is held by the ten largest clones. The sequencing sample was made of peripheral blood mononuclear cells. The receptors derive from a person aged 18 to 75 in good health.

This clone was observed many times. The read stops 3 residues short of the end of the CDR3; the missing end is completed from the germline J gene. The chain is built from TRBV30 and TRBJ1-2; TRBD1 aligns across 10 bases. The CDR3 totals 14 residues. The V gene end was trimmed by 0 bases and the J gene end by 3 bases; junction bases not matched to a gene: 1. Germline V gene lookup returns CDR1 GTSNPN and CDR2 SVGIG (reference sequence). Partial CDR3 DNA: TGTGCCTGGAGTGTGGGACAGGGGTACTATGGC. Translating gives CAWSVGQGYYG. The full CDR3 protein reads CAWSVGQGYYGYTF. Variable domain in full (rest from reference TRBV30 and TRBJ1-2): SQTIHQWPATLVQPVGSPLSLECTVEGTSNPNLYWYRQAAGRGLQLLFYSVGIGQISSEVPQNLSASRPQDRQFILSSKKLLLSDSGFYLCAWSVGQGYYGYTFGSGTRLTVV.

There are many counts of this clone. The read terminates 3 residues ahead of where the CDR3 ends, so the germline J gene completes it. The rearrangement uses TRBV28 and TRBJ1-5; maybe TRBD1 (6 bases). The CDR3 covers 14 residues. Deletions cut 3 bases from V and 9 bases from J, with 15 bases between. The germline V gene has CDR1 MDHEN and CDR2 SYDVKM. The CDR3 loop is CASSLGQGYRPQHF. The DNA read from the CDR3 is TGTGCCAGCAGTTTGGGCCAGGGGTATCGGCCC.

Many counts were recorded for this clone. From the germline J gene comes the end of the CDR3, since the read stops 3 residues before it. The chain employs TRBV18 and TRBJ2-1; D ambiguous. The CDR3 has 12 amino acids. Germline V gene data show CDR1 as KGHSH and CDR2 as LQKENI. The ends were cut back, 5 bases at V and 6 bases at J, with 8 bases in the middle. CDR3 loop: CASSSNINEQFF. Incomplete CDR3 DNA: TGTGCCAGCTCATCCAACATCAATGAG.

This clone showed up just a few times. The read gets to within 3 residues of the CDR3 end, and the germline J gene fills in the rest. J is TRBJ1-6 and V is TRBV7-3; TRBD1 matches 11 bases. This CDR3 region has 18 residues. Per germline, CDR1 SGHTA and CDR2 FQGTGA. The V segment lost 1 base and the J segment 8 bases; nucleotides outside the gene matches: 10. CDR3 in amino acids: CASSLKPWGTGGYSPLHF. The covered CDR3 bases are TGTGCCAGCAGCTTAAAGCCCTGGGGGACAGGGGGGTATTCACCC.

This clone was counted ten times or more. The read falls 3 residues short of the CDR3 end, and the missing part is taken from the germline J gene. The chain is built from TRBV19 and TRBJ1-2, with D hard to call. CDR3 size: 15 residues. V lost 0 bases and J 4 bases, leaving 12 bases between the germline ends. Germline V gene data show CDR1 as LNHDA and CDR2 as SQIVND (reference sequence). CDR3 protein: CASSIDRRKGYGYTF. Partial CDR3 DNA: TGTGCCAGTAGTATAGATCGACGGAAGGGCTATGGC.

This clone was seen at least ten times. The DNA read from the CDR3 is TGCGCCAGCTTTGAGGGAAGGACAGGGATT. Its protein product is CASFEGRTGI. The full CDR3 protein is CASFEGRTGIQYF. The chain links TRBV5-1 to TRBJ2-4; 8 nucleotides agree with TRBD1. The read gets to within 3 residues of the CDR3 end, and the germline J gene fills in the rest. This CDR3 region has 13 residues. Per the germline V gene, CDR1 is SGHRS and CDR2 is YFSETQ.

At least ten counts were recorded for this clone. The read halts 3 residues ahead of the CDR3 end, with the missing end drawn from the germline J gene. The rearrangement uses TRBV6-2 or TRBV6-3 and TRBJ1-5; 9 bases are shared with TRBD1. This CDR3 comprises 15 residues. Germline CDR1 and CDR2: MNHEY and SVGEGT. Germline trimming cut 6 bases from V and 6 bases from J; bases unmatched to any gene: 9. CDR3 sequence reads: CASSLGQGKPQPQHF. Partial CDR3 DNA: TGTGCCAGCAGCCTTGGACAGGGGAAACCTCAGCCC.

This clone appeared a few times. The read comes to an end 3 residues before the CDR3 does, leaving the germline J gene to fill in the end. J is TRBJ2-4 and V is TRBV5-1; 9 nucleotides align to TRBD2. The CDR3 has 16 residues. CDR1 SGHRS and CDR2 YFSETQ come from the germline V gene. CDR3 protein: CASSFLSSGGLETQYF. Incomplete CDR3 DNA: TGCGCCAGCAGCTTTCTTTCCAGCGGGGGGTTGGAGACT.

Comments on this clone: One end of the junction is discordant with germline, which a read error may explain. The CDR3 goes on 3 residues after the read ends, and that part is filled in from the germline J gene. The chain is built from TRBV7-4 and TRBJ2-7; 8 bases match TRBD2. This CDR3 comprises 17 residues. Germline CDR1 SGHVT, CDR2 SQSDAQ. The CDR3 bases that were read are TGCACCAGCAGCCCCCACCTTGGGAGCGGGGGTTTCTACGAG. The encoded protein is CTSSPHLGSGGFYE. The full-length CDR3 reads as CTSSPHLGSGGFYEQYF.

This clone was picked up many times. Read coverage stops 3 residues before the CDR3 terminus; the germline J gene supplies the remainder. The V gene is TRBV30, the J gene TRBJ1-4; D is ambiguous. The CDR3 contains 14 residues. The germline V gene encodes CDR1 GTSNPN and CDR2 SVGIG (reference sequence). V was pared by 0 bases and J by 5 bases, with 10 bases between. The CDR3 DNA, read in part, is TGTGCCTGGAGTGTGGTAGAAAAGAATGAAAAA. It specifies CAWSVVEKNEK. The whole CDR3 sequence reads CAWSVVEKNEKLFF.

This clone appeared many times. Read sequence stops 3 residues before the CDR3 end, and the germline J gene provides the missing end. The V call is TRBV18, the J call TRBJ2-7; 10 bases agree with TRBD2. The length of the CDR3 is 19 residues. CDR1 and CDR2 (germline): KGHSH, LQKENI. V lost 1 base and J lost 4; bases outside the gene matches: 16. The sequenced CDR3 bases are TGTGCCAGCTCACCACAGCCTAGCGGGGGCCCGAATACTAGATACGAG. Translated: CASSPQPSGGPNTRYE. The CDR3 in its entirety is CASSPQPSGGPNTRYEQYF.

This clone has ten or more counts. The read halts 3 residues ahead of the CDR3 end, with the missing end drawn from the germline J gene. The chain has TRBV5-5 and TRBJ2-6; 8 bases match TRBD1. The V and J ends lost 2 bases and 9 bases, in that order; junction bases with no gene match: 4. There are 14 residues in the CDR3. Per the germline V gene, CDR1 is SGHKS and CDR2 is YYEKEE (reference sequence). The CDR3 is CASSLEGQVNVLTF. CDR3 bases read: TGTGCCAGCAGCTTAGAGGGACAGGTCAACGTC.

This clone occurred a few times. The CDR3 goes on 3 residues after the read ends, and that part is filled in from the germline J gene. The J gene is TRBJ2-5, the V gene TRBV5-1; 10 bases line up with TRBD1. From germline, CDR1 is SGHRS and CDR2 YFSETQ. CDR3 length equals 14 residues. The V and J ends lost 6 bases and 7 bases, in that order; junction bases with no gene match: 9. Incomplete CDR3 DNA: TGCGCCAGCACCGAGACAGGGGGCCCAGGGACC. Translating gives CASTETGGPGT. The CDR3 in full is CASTETGGPGTQYF.

The table lists this clone with many counts. The CDR3 extends 3 residues past the end of the read, so its final part is completed from the germline J gene. This rearrangement joins TRBV7-1 to TRBJ2-1; 7 positions match TRBD2. TRBV7-1 is noted as an ORF with a role that remains uncertain. J lost 1 base, V lost 3 bases, and 18 bases had no gene match. This CDR3 comprises 20 residues. CDR3 in amino acids: CASSSRGGWGGRGSYNEQFF. CDR3 DNA, as far as it was read: TGTGCCAGCAGCTCCCGGGGAGGGTGGGGTGGCCGGGGGTCCTACAATGAG.

In this sample, this clone turned up a few times. A read error may be the cause here, since a much bigger clone is one base away. The observed sequence ends 3 residues before the CDR3 terminus, with the missing tail filled in from the germline J gene. The V call is TRBV7-6, the J call TRBJ1-4; D is possibly TRBD1 (5 bases). There are 14 residues in the CDR3. The germline V gene has CDR1 SGHVS and CDR2 FNYEAQ. CDR3 region: CASTNPSGANVLFF. CDR3 DNA, as far as it was read: TGTGCCAGCACCAATCCCTCTGGGGCCAACGTA.

This clone was picked up many times. The read finishes 3 residues shy of the CDR3 end, and the germline J gene is used to complete it. V is TRBV4-2 and J is TRBJ2-7; TRBD2 matches 13 bases. Germline V lookup: CDR1 LGHNA, CDR2 YNFKEQ. The CDR3 runs to 17 residues. J lost 6 bases, V lost 4 bases, and 12 bases had no gene match. CDR3 DNA, as far as it was read: TGTGCCAGCAGCCCCCCTGGACTAGCGGGGGCCCAACGCGAG. As protein: CASSPPGLAGAQRE. The complete CDR3 sequence is CASSPPGLAGAQREQYF.

There are many counts of this clone. Sequencing ends 3 residues short of the CDR3 end; the germline J gene provides the rest. The chain is built from TRBV2 and TRBJ2-1; tentatively, D is TRBD2 (5 bases). The CDR3 consists of 15 residues. Trimming left V 7 bases short and J 0 bases short, with 13 bases between. Germline values: CDR1 SNHLY, CDR2 FYNNEI. CDR3 sequence: CASTLQRSSYNEQFF. Partial CDR3 DNA: TGTGCCAGCACCCTCCAGCGGAGCTCCTACAATGAG. The entire variable domain, with the rest obtained from reference TRBV2 and TRBJ2-1, is as follows: EPEVTQTPSHQVTQMGQEVILRCVPISNHLYFYWYRQILGQKVEFLVSFYNNEISEKSEIFDDQFSVERPDGSNFTLKIRSTKLEDSAMYFCASTLQRSSYNEQFFGPGTRLTVL.

In its sample, this clone was seen many times. The read ends 3 residues before the CDR3 terminus; that terminus is restored from the germline J gene. This chain uses TRBV7-9 with TRBJ2-5; maybe TRBD1 (6 bases). The CDR3 spans 14 residues. Germline V gene data show CDR1 as SEHNR and CDR2 as FQNEAQ (reference sequence). V was clipped by 5 bases and J by 5 bases, with 15 bases between them. The CDR3 sequence is CASSVDRRLETQYF. CDR3 DNA (partial): TGTGCCAGCAGCGTCGACAGGCGCTTGGAGACC. Complete variable domain (other parts from reference TRBV7-9 and TRBJ2-5): DTGVSQNPRHKITKRGQNVTFRCDPISEHNRLYWYRQTLGQGPEFLTYFQNEAQLEKSRLLSDRFSAERPKGSFSTLEIQRTEQGDSAMYLCASSVDRRLETQYFGPGTRLLVL.